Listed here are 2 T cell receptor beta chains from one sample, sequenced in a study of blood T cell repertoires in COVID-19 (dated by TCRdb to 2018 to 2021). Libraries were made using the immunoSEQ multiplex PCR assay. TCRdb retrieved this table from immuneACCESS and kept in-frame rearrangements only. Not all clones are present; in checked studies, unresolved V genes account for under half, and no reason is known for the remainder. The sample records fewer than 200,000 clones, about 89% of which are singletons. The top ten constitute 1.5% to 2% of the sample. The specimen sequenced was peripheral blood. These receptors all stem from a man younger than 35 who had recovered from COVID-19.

CDR3 sequence: CASSQKGFNTGELFF. For the CDR3, the DNA is TGTGCCAGCAGCCAAAAGGGGTTCAACACCGGGGAGCTGTTTTTT. The chain carries TRBV5-6 and TRBJ2-2; maybe TRBD1 (5 bases). The V gene's germline CDR1 is SGHDT and CDR2 YYEEEE. The CDR3 consists of 15 residues. V was clipped by 4 bases and J by 2 bases, with 12 bases between them.

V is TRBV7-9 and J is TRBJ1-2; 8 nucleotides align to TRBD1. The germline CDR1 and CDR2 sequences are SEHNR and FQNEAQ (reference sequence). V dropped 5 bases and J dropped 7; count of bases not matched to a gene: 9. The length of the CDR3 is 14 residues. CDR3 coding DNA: TGTGCCAGCAGCCCCCGACAGGGGAGCACTGGCTACACCTTC. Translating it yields CASSPRQGSTGYTF.